Sequencing of this T cell receptor beta chain was carried out in a study of T cell responses to AZD1222 COVID-19 vaccine (dated by TCRdb to the early 2020s). Notes on the research overall: AZD1222 recipients whose second dose came at about 4 weeks and those whose second dose came at about 12 weeks were combined into one group, since spike-specific TCR depth and breadth did not differ between the two schedules. TCR sequencing covered more than 230 trial participants: 200 to 220 given two doses of AZD1222 and about 26 given two doses of MenACWY control vaccine. Trial participants were enrolled by age into subgroups of 18-55, 56-69 and 70-plus years, and roughly 160, 29 and 62 TCR-sequenced participants, respectively, were included in these subgroups.

The sample's time point, from its label and the paper: baseline before first vaccination. Vaccinee samples came from UK trials COV001 and COV002, including a single-blind randomized controlled phase 2/3 trial of AZD1222 (ChAdOx1 nCoV-19) in healthy adults. Trial participant PBMC samples were collected at day 0 and day 28 after the second dose for TCRbeta chain sequencing. The germline V and J ends show losses of 3 bases and 7 bases respectively, and no gene match explains 11 bases of the junction. Sequences LNHDA (CDR1) and SQIVND (CDR2) are obtained from the germline V gene (reference sequence). The CDR3 sequence holds 16 residues, the cysteine and phenylalanine included. Only CDR3 DNA remains: 48 bases, in frame from the first base. This clone was detected once. Its recognized antigen is unknown. The sample holds no much larger clone one base away, and base qualities are not on file. What the research found in general, with its limitations: After two AZD1222 doses, both the breadth and the depth of spike-specific TCRs were significantly higher than at day 0 and than in MenACWY recipients. In the small 56-69-year group, the increase in depth fell short of significance, most likely because of low power. Conclusions about previously exposed vaccinees are limited because only a handful of AZD1222 recipients were SARS-CoV-2 seropositive at baseline. Reportedly, close to half of the unique spike-specific TCRs recognized epitopes lying outside the regions that are mutated in the B.1.351 and B.1.1.7 variants. Most participants were white British and females outnumbered males, and the authors suggested that clonal diversity may have been underestimated. CD4 TCRs associated with the vaccine covered the entire spike protein, and the dominant responses were in regions 160-218 and 743-854. Because no day 14 peak-response samples were available, the repertoires could be characterized only after the peak T cell response.

The CDR3 regions of human TCRbeta chains were analyzed by immunosequencing. Processing in the source paper ran as follows. Repertoire TCRs were matched against a reference library of SARS-CoV-2-specific TCRs generated with the MIRA antigen-specificity platform. Breadth was defined as the fraction of unique TCRs that were SARS-CoV-2-associated, and depth was defined as the fraction of total T cells that were SARS-CoV-2-associated. Using the MIRA data, each spike-specific TCR was mapped to the spike region that the TCR reacts to and placed in a CD4 or CD8 class. Log10-transformed breadth and depth values were compared by one-way ANOVA with Sidak's multiple comparisons tests. The table comes from immuneACCESS by way of TCRdb, which keeps in-frame sequences with V and J called. Part of the clones is missing from these tables; in studies checked, under half for an unresolved V gene and the rest for unknown reasons. D and trimming come from the DNA, and the V and J calls and clone size come from that table. The sample table holds roughly 80,000 clones, of which around four fifths were seen once. 2.5% to 3.5% of the sample comes from the top ten.

This chain is built from TRBV19 and TRBJ1-2; TRBD1 lines up with 10 middle nucleotides. This receptor was obtained from an adult in good health. Sample: peripheral blood, taken on day 0 of AZD1222 vaccination. CDR3 sequence: CASSISAGGQGSGYTF. The sequenced DNA: TGTGCCAGTAGTATCTCGGCTGGGGGACAGGGGAGTGGCTACACCTTC.